Shown below are 19 T cell receptor beta chains from a single sample sequenced in a study of response to subunit inactivated influenza vaccine. Via MiXCR, TCRdb re-called the RT-PCR reads, giving one row per CDR3 protein. Among roughly 500,000 distinct CDR3 sequences listed, more than 15% were seen once. Material: CD4+ T cells sorted from PBMCs, obtained 23 months after vaccination. The receptor set was obtained from a man aged 45-69 years who received an inactivated influenza vaccine.

This chain connects TRBV12-3 or TRBV12-4 to TRBJ2-3; D may be TRBD1 (5 bases). V lost 3 bases and J 1 base, leaving 11 bases between the germline ends. The CDR3 extends over 15 amino acids. The DNA of the CDR3 is TGTGCCAGCAGTTTTAGGGGTGCTGGCACAGATACGCAGTATTTT. This codes for CASSFRGAGTDTQYF.

In its sample, this clonotype was seen a few times. This chain uses TRBV27 with TRBJ1-1; D gene ambiguous. With 6 bases removed from V and 0 bases from J, the gap between germline ends came to 8 bases. The CDR3 is 13 residues long. Looked up from germline, CDR1 is MNHEY and CDR2 is SMNVEV (reference sequence). Here the CDR3 reads CASSLFMNTEAFF. CDR3 in DNA: TGTGCCAGCAGCCTATTTATGAACACTGAAGCTTTCTTT.

This clonotype was observed many times. V usage is TRBV29-1 and J usage is TRBJ2-7; 10 nucleotides line up with TRBD1. There are 15 residues in the CDR3. From germline, CDR1 is SQVTM and CDR2 ANQGSEA. The V and J ends lost 0 bases and 5 bases, in that order; junction bases with no gene match: 7. CDR3 residues: CSVEDRTGGMDEQYF. The CDR3 DNA sequence: TGCAGCGTTGAAGACAGGACAGGGGGAATGGACGAGCAGTACTTC.

A few counts support this clonotype. The chain has TRBV18 and TRBJ2-7; D is undetermined. The CDR3 contains 14 residues. The germline V and J ends were trimmed by 0 bases and 0 bases, with 6 bases remaining between them. Germline V gene sequence: CDR1 KGHSH, CDR2 LQKENI. CDR3 nucleotide sequence: TGTGCCAGCTCACCACCTGCGGCCTCCTACGAGCAGTACTTC. Translated: CASSPPAASYEQYF.

This clonotype was seen a few times. The chain employs TRBV28 and TRBJ1-2, with D possibly TRBD1 on 5 matching bases. The germline V gene has CDR1 MDHEN and CDR2 SYDVKM. CDR3 length: 16 amino acids. V shed 2 bases and J shed 5 bases, with 18 bases lying between them. The CDR3 sequence is CASSLPDRVTQYGYTF. Here the CDR3 DNA reads TGTGCCAGCAGTTTACCCGACAGAGTAACTCAGTATGGCTACACCTTC.

This clonotype was seen a handful of times. The chain carries TRBV15 and TRBJ2-5; the D gene is possibly TRBD1 (5 bases). Trimming left V 0 bases short and J 5 bases short, with 16 bases between. The CDR3 sequence is 16 residues long. Germline V CDR1 and CDR2: LNHNV, YYDKDF (reference sequence). Here the CDR3 DNA reads TGTGCCACCAGCAGAGATTCAGGGTCGGTTGGGGAGACCCAGTACTTC. Translating it yields CATSRDSGSVGETQYF.

V and J are TRBV4-3 and TRBJ2-5; 9 bases line up with TRBD2. J gave up 5 bases and V 0 bases, and 7 bases lay outside the gene matches. CDR3 length: 16 residues. The V gene's germline CDR1 is LGHNA and CDR2 YSLEER. The CDR3 loop reads CASSQEGGRAGETQYF. In DNA, the CDR3 is TGCGCCAGCAGCCAAGAAGGCGGGAGGGCGGGGGAGACCCAGTACTTC.

This chain uses TRBV20-1 with TRBJ2-7; TRBD2 matches 13 bases. Germline CDR1 reads DFQATT; CDR2 reads SNEGSKA (reference sequence). V lost 6 bases and J lost 7; bases outside the gene matches: 6. This CDR3 contains 13 residues. The chain's CDR3 is CSAGTSGDSEQYF. CDR3 nucleotide sequence: TGCAGTGCCGGGACTAGCGGGGATAGTGAGCAGTACTTC.

This clonotype showed up just a few times. The chain couples TRBV3-1 to TRBJ1-2; no firm D call. Trimming took off 3 bases at V and 3 bases at J, with 14 bases between the two ends. Germline loops: CDR1 LGHDT, CDR2 YNNKEL (reference sequence). This CDR3 has 15 amino acids. The CDR3 sequence is CASSQDHKAYYGYTF. The CDR3 DNA reads as TGTGCCAGCAGCCAGGACCATAAAGCATACTATGGCTACACCTTC.

The sample holds a few counts of this clonotype. The V call is TRBV29-1, the J call TRBJ1-2, with 7 bases fitting TRBD1. V was clipped by 0 bases and J by 4 bases; unmatched bases: 5. CDR3 length: 14 residues. The germline gives CDR1 SQVTM, CDR2 ANQGSEA. CDR3 in amino acids: CSVEDRGRSYGYTF. CDR3 nucleotides: TGCAGCGTTGAAGATAGGGGGCGCAGCTATGGCTACACCTTC.

This clonotype was picked up a small number of times. The rearrangement uses TRBV11-2 and TRBJ1-1; D not resolved. Germline V gene lookup returns CDR1 SGHAT and CDR2 FQNNGV. Trimming stripped 5 bases from V and 3 bases from J, with 4 bases between. CDR3 length: 11 amino acids. The CDR3 is CASSVYTEAFF. The DNA of the CDR3 is TGTGCCAGCAGCGTATACACTGAAGCTTTCTTT.

This clonotype occurred a few times. The J gene is TRBJ2-6, the V gene TRBV24-1; no definite D call. Germline lookup yields CDR1 KGHDR and CDR2 SFDVKD. The CDR3 runs to 15 residues. Trimming took 4 bases from V and 2 from J, leaving 8 bases between them. The CDR3 DNA reads as TGTGCCACCAGTGACCCGAAGGCTGGGGCCAACGTCCTGACTTTC. Amino acids: CATSDPKAGANVLTF.

The chain uses TRBV29-1 and TRBJ1-1; D uncertain. Germline V CDR1 and CDR2: SQVTM, ANQGSEA. The V and J ends lost 7 bases and 1 base respectively, with 19 bases between them. The CDR3 runs 15 residues. CDR3 DNA: TGCAGCGGAAGACGAGATAGGCAGCCGAACACTGAAGCTTTCTTT. Its translation is CSGRRDRQPNTEAFF.

This clonotype was seen only a few times. The chain joins TRBV6-6 to TRBJ1-4; D not resolved. This CDR3 region has 13 residues. Looked up from germline, CDR1 is MNHNY and CDR2 is SVGAGI (reference sequence). Trimming removed 5 bases from V and 4 bases from J, with 8 bases in between. The DNA for the CDR3 is TGTGCCAGCAGTGGCAGAATTAATGAAAAACTGTTTTTT. Encoded protein: CASSGRINEKLFF.

The CDR3 DNA is TGTGCCAGCAACGAAGGGGCAGGGGTCTCACCCCTCCACTTT. Its protein product is CASNEGAGVSPLHF. The rearrangement joins TRBV6-1 to TRBJ1-6, with a possible D match to TRBD1 (6 bases). From germline, CDR1 is MNHNS and CDR2 SASEGT. The CDR3 totals 14 residues. V lost 7 bases and J 10 bases, leaving 17 bases between the germline ends.

This clonotype was seen only a few times. Here the CDR3 reads CASSSSGLAADTQYF. CDR3 DNA sequence: TGTGCCAGCAGCTCCTCGGGACTAGCGGCAGATACGCAGTATTTT. V gene TRBV7-3 combines with J gene TRBJ2-3, with 11 bases that match TRBD2. The germline V gene has CDR1 SGHTA and CDR2 FQGTGA. The CDR3 is 15 amino acids. Losses at the gene ends were 4 bases for V and 4 bases for J; bases not matched to a gene: 4.

This clonotype has only a few counts. The chain combines TRBV5-1 with TRBJ2-3; 8 nucleotides line up with TRBD2. Trimming at V came to 0 bases and at J to 6 bases, leaving 6 bases not matched to a gene. The CDR3 is 15 residues long. Germline V gives CDR1 SGHRS, CDR2 YFSETQ. CDR3 sequence (DNA): TGCGCCAGCAGCTTGGTCTCTAGCGGGTCCGATACGCAGTATTTT. This codes for CASSLVSSGSDTQYF.

This clonotype was observed a handful of times. V gene TRBV28 combines with J gene TRBJ2-2; no firm D call. V was pared by 4 bases and J by 1 base, with 7 bases between. The CDR3 extends over 14 amino acids. Germline CDR1 is MDHEN and CDR2 is SYDVKM. CDR3 sequence (DNA): TGTGCCAGCAGTTCGGCTCTGAACACCGGGGAGCTGTTTTTT. Protein: CASSSALNTGELFF.

The chain uses TRBV7-2 and TRBJ2-3; D remains ambiguous. Germline V gene lookup returns CDR1 SGHTA and CDR2 FQGNSA. CDR3 length equals 16 residues. Trimming pared 0 bases from V and 8 bases from J, leaving 18 bases between. DNA of the CDR3: TGTGCCAGCAGCTTAGCGGGCGTCCTCCAACGGAGTACGCAGTATTTT. Encoded protein: CASSLAGVLQRSTQYF.